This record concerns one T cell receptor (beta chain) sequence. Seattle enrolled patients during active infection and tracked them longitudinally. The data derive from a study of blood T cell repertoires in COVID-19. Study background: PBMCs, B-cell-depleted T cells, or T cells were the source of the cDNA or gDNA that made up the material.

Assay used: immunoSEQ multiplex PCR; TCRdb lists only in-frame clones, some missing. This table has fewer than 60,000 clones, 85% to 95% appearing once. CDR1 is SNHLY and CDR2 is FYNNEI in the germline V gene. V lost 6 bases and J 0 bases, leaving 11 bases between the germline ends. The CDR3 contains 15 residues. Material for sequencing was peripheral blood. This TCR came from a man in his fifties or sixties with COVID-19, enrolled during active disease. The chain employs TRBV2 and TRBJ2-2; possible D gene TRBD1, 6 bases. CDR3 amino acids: CASRRDIANTGELFF. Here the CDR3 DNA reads TGTGCCAGCAGGAGGGACATCGCGAACACCGGGGAGCTGTTTTTT.